This TCR beta chain was identified during a study of OX40 agonist ivuxolimab in advanced cancers. General notes on the study: The costimulatory receptor OX40 (CD134) was targeted by ivuxolimab, a fully human IgG2 agonistic monoclonal antibody. The monotherapy dose-escalation portion (N ≈ 55 patients) of the phase I ivuxolimab trial is reported in the paper. A male proportion of roughly 80% and a mean age of 60 years, ranging from roughly 23 to 80, were recorded for the dose-escalation cohort. Intravenous ivuxolimab was administered to patients every 2 weeks at six dose levels: 0.01, 0.1, 0.3, 1.5, 3 and 10 mg/kg. Partial responses were achieved by three dose-escalation patients, of whom one had hepatocellular carcinoma and two had cutaneous melanoma. Patients were allowed to have had prior anti-PD-1, anti-PD-L1 or anti-CTLA-4 therapy, and approximately 39% of the dose-escalation patients had been treated with checkpoint inhibitors. Of the approximately 50 dose-escalation patients, hepatocellular carcinoma was present in 19, melanoma in about 15, renal cell carcinoma in 9 and head and neck cancer in 9. Peripheral TCRbeta sequencing was intended to test whether TCR sequence diversity was altered and clonal T-cell expansion was caused by ivuxolimab. The research as a whole found: Partial responders in the 0.1-3.0 mg/kg groups had among the lowest normalized peripheral clonal expansion, especially among CD8+ T cells. After ivuxolimab, expanded clones were on average more numerous among CD8+ T cells than among CD4+ T cells. Which antigens the clonally expanded peripheral T cells were specific for was not determined. At doses from 0.1 to 3.0 mg/kg, clonal expansion was seen in both CD4+ and CD8+ blood T cells between baseline and week 6. Low levels of normalized T-cell clonal expansion were also shown by some nonresponding patients.

For sequencing of the TCRbeta CDR3 region, genomic DNA was extracted from the sorted cells. The immunoSEQ Assay was used for sequencing of TCRbeta CDR3 regions. TCRdb took this table from immuneACCESS and kept in-frame rearrangements with V and J called. Such tables lack part of the clones; where checked against another copy, unresolved V genes explain under half of the gap, and the rest is unexplained. The table for this sample lists tens of thousands of clones; more than 85% of them were counted only once. The ten largest account for roughly 13% of the sample. The trial excluded patients who had a history of autoimmune disease or were on systemic immunosuppression. In every dose cohort, peripheral blood was drawn for TCR sequencing at baseline, cycle 4 day 1, and cycle 7 day 1. The samples were drawn from a first-in-human, open-label, multicenter phase I dose-escalation trial of ivuxolimab. The trial enrolled adults with locally advanced or metastatic head and neck squamous cell, hepatocellular, melanoma or renal cell carcinoma. Before TCR sequencing, CD4+ T cells and CD8+ T cells from peripheral blood were sorted into separate populations.

The germline V gene encodes CDR1 LGHNA and CDR2 YNFKEQ. The CDR3, from cysteine to phenylalanine, totals 14 residues. The entry retains the CDR3 DNA only, 42 bases that are in frame from base 1. Relative to germline, V is missing 4 bases and J is missing 8 bases, with 5 bases of the junction outside any gene match. A remark on this clone: What antigen it recognizes has not been identified. It has no much larger one-base neighbor in the sample; base qualities were not kept.

This receptor chain uses TRBV4-2 and TRBJ2-1; 10 middle bases align to TRBD2. The sample here was CD4+ or CD8+ T cells sorted from blood, taken in a trial of the OX40 agonist ivuxolimab. This clonotype was obtained from an adult with an advanced solid tumor such as melanoma, head and neck, liver or kidney cancer. For the CDR3, the sequence is CASSPSGSSHEQFF. The DNA sequence reads TGTGCCAGCAGCCCTAGCGGGAGTAGTCATGAGCAGTTCTTC.